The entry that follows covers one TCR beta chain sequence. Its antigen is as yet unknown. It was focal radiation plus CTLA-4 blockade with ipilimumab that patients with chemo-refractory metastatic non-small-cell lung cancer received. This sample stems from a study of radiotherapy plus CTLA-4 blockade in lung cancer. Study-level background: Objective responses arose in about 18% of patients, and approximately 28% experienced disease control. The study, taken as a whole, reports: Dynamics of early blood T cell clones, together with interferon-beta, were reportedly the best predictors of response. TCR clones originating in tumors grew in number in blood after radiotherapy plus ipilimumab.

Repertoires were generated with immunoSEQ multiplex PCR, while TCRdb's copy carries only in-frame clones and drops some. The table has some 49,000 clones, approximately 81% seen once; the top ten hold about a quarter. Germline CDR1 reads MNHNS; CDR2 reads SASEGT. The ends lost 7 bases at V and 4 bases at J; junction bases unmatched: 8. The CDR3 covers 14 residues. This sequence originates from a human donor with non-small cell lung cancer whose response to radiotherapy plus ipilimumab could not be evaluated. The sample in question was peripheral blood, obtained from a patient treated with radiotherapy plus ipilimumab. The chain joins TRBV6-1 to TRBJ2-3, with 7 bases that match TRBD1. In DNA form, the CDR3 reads TGTGCCAGCACCCAAGACAGGGCGGCAGATACGCAGTATTTT. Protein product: CASTQDRAADTQYF.